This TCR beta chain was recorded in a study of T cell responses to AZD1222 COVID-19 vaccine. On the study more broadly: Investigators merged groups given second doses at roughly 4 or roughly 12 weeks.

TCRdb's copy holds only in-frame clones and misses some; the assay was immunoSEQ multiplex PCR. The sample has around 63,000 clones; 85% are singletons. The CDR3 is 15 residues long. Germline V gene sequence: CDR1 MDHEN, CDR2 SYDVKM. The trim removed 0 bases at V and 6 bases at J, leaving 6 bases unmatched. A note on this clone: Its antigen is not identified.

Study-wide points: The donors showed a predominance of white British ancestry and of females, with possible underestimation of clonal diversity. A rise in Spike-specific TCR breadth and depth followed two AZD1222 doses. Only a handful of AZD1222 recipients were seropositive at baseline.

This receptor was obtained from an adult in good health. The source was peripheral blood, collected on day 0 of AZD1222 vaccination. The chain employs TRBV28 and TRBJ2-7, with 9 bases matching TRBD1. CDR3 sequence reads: CASSLWGTGFREQYF. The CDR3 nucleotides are TGTGCCAGCAGTTTATGGGGGACAGGGTTTCGCGAGCAGTACTTC.